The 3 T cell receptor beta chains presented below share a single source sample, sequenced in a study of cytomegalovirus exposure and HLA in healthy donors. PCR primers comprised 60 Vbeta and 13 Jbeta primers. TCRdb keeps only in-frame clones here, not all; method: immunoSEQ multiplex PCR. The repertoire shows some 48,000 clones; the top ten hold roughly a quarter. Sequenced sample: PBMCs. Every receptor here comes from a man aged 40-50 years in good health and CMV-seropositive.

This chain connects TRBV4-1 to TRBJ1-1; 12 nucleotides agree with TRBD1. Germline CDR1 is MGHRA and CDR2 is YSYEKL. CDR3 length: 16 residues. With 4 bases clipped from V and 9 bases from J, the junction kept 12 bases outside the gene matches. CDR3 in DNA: TGCGCCAGCAGCCGGGGGGACAGGGGGCGCCGCGACCAAGCTTTCTTT. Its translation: CASSRGDRGRRDQAFF.

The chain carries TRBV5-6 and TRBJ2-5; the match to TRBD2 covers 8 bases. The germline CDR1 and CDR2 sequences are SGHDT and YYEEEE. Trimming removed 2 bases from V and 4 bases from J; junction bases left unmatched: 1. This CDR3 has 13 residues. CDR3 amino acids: CASSFSGVETQYF. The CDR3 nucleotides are TGTGCCAGCAGCTTTAGCGGGGTAGAGACCCAGTACTTC.

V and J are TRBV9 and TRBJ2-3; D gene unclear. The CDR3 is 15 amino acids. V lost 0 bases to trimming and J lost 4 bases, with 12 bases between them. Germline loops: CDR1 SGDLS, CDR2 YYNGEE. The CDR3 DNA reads TGTGCCAGCAGCGTAGGTGGCTCGCCACCAGATACGCAGTATTTT. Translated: CASSVGGSPPDTQYF.